What follows describes a single T cell receptor beta chain. Trimming removed 3 bases at V and 5 bases at J, with 5 bases between. Germline V gene data show CDR1 as MGHRA and CDR2 as YSYEKL. CDR3 length: 11 residues. The data are from a study of technical replicates of blood from several donors. The assay was immunoSEQ multiplex PCR, and TCRdb's table has in-frame clones only and misses some. The sample includes just over 60,000 clones, around 87% of them seen just once. This chain connects TRBV4-1 to TRBJ2-7; D ambiguous. Sequencing was done on a sample of PBMCs. This receptor was obtained from a human donor in good health. Some clones in this sample may be carry-over from other donors' samples. The CDR3 sequence is CASSHSNEQYF. The CDR3 nucleotides read TGCGCCAGCAGCCACTCTAACGAGCAGTACTTC.